This T cell receptor beta chain was sequenced for a study of CD8+ T cells in alopecia areata (dated by TCRdb to about 2018). Regarding the research as a whole: The treated patients, all with moderate-to-severe alopecia areata, were enrolled in an open-label pilot trial of oral tofacitinib given at 5 to 10 mg twice daily. Tofacitinib was administered for 6 to 18 months, and 6 months of follow-up off drug were then conducted to assess delayed response and recurrence. To study T cell clonal expansion in alopecia areata, the researchers applied high-throughput TCRbeta sequencing to both the C3H/HeJ mouse model and human patients. On the human side, TCRbeta sequencing was run on scalp tissue and on sorted CD4+ and CD8+ peripheral blood T cells from healthy controls and from alopecia areata patients with either patchy or totalis/universalis disease. Patients on tofacitinib were biopsied at baseline and after 4 and 24 weeks of treatment, and several of the patients also had a later scalp biopsy. Scalp clonality was compared among normal scalp (n=4), patchy alopecia areata scalp (n=8), and alopecia totalis/universalis scalp (n=8). RNA was obtained with the PAXgene miRNA kit for fixed scalp, the miRNeasy kit for PBMCs, and the RNeasy kit for mouse skin. Amplification of TCRbeta CDR3 regions was done by immunoSEQ multiplex PCR using 35 Vbeta forward primers and 13 Jbeta reverse primers. What the work shows at the level of the full study, not this receptor alone: Higher clonality and more expanded CD8+ clones were observed in lesional scalp than in normal scalp, particularly in alopecia totalis/universalis, a finding suggestive of antigenic drive. Unlike mouse skin, which is dominated by gammadelta T cells, normal human skin has resident alphabeta T cells that are also sequenced, and this complicates analysis of the scalp TCR repertoire. Shared TCR sequences between patients were less evident than in mice, which may be partly attributable to HLA diversity in the patient population.

From alopecia areata patients, peripheral blood was collected along with lesional scalp punch biopsies. Human scalp biopsies went straight into PAXgene tissue containers for immediate fixation. For this clone: It lacks a known antigen. The sample holds no much larger clone one base away, and base qualities are not on file.

The method behind the library was the immunoSEQ multiplex PCR assay. RNA was extracted from all samples and reverse transcribed into cDNA as template for TCR sequencing. SuperScript III was used for first-strand cDNA synthesis, primed with a 2:1 mix of oligo-dT and random hexamers. A synthetic immune receptor repertoire was used to measure amplification bias, and any remaining bias was corrected computationally. The authors processed their data as follows. Raw reads were preprocessed to remove errors, and CDR3 was defined according to IMGT conventions as the region from the conserved cysteine to phenylalanine. Clonality was calculated as 1 minus Shannon entropy normalized by log2 of the number of productive unique TCRs. Whether each scalp clone was CD4 or CD8 was inferred by checking scalp TCRbeta sequences against the CD4 and CD8 repertoires from sorted blood. Sourced from immuneACCESS, this table was stored by TCRdb with only in-frame sequences that have V and J called. A share of the clones is absent; for the studies checked, an unresolved V gene accounts for under half, and the remainder has no known explanation. V, J and clone size derive from that table, while D and trimming were established from the DNA sequence. The sample table shows some 9,800 clones, and 67% are seen once. The top ten constitute around 15% of the sample.

The germline V gene specifies SNHLY as CDR1 and FYNNEI as CDR2. Its CDR3 holds 12 amino acids, cysteine through phenylalanine. The read is trimmed to its CDR3 DNA, 36 bases read in frame from base 1. The trim is 1 base for V and 5 bases for J, with a gap of 3 bases between the germline ends. This receptor was identified in a human donor with alopecia areata. Sequenced sample: skin. The chain is made from TRBV2 and TRBJ2-1; the D gene identity is not certain. The nucleotides are TGTGCCAGCAGTGAAGGGGACAATGAGCAGTTCTTC. This translates into CASSEGDNEQFF.